These 19 T cell receptor beta chains came from one sample sequenced in a study of cytomegalovirus exposure and HLA in healthy donors. Vbeta (60) and Jbeta (13) primers were used in the PCR. Profiled with immunoSEQ multiplex PCR; TCRdb holds only in-frame clones, not every one. The table includes around 150,000 clones, 82% detected once. The sequenced sample was PBMCs. The receptors stem from a girl aged 2-10 years in good health and CMV-seropositive.

The rearrangement uses TRBV29-1 and TRBJ2-5; 16 bases are a match to TRBD2. CDR3 size: 17 residues. Germline loops: CDR1 SQVTM, CDR2 ANQGSEA. Trimming removed 4 bases from V and 4 bases from J; junction bases left unmatched: 9. The chain's CDR3 is CSVGGTSGRADRETQYF. Written as DNA, the CDR3 is TGCAGCGTTGGAGGGACTAGCGGGAGGGCCGATAGAGAGACCCAGTACTTC. Filled out from reference TRBV29-1 and TRBJ2-5, the complete variable domain reads SAVISQKPSRDICQRGTSLTIQCQVDSQVTMMFWYRQQPGQSLTLIATANQGSEATYESGFVIDKFPISRPNLTFSTLTVSNMSPEDSSIYLCSVGGTSGRADRETQYFGPGTRLLVL.

Only a few counts were recorded for this clone. The chain combines TRBV28 with TRBJ2-7; 9 bases align to TRBD1. Germline V gives CDR1 MDHEN, CDR2 SYDVKM. The CDR3 length is 14 residues. Trimming took 7 bases from V and 6 from J; bases not matched to a gene: 10. The CDR3 DNA reads as TGTGCCAGCATAGGAAACAGGGGGCTCCTCGAGCAGTACTTC. As protein: CASIGNRGLLEQYF.

This rearrangement joins TRBV4-1 to TRBJ1-4, with unresolved D. The ends were cut back, 10 bases at V and 0 bases at J, with 15 bases in the middle. This CDR3 contains 15 residues. Germline-derived CDR1 and CDR2 are MGHRA and YSYEKL. The CDR3 here is CATRSRVSTNEKLFF. Written as DNA, the CDR3 is TGCGCCACCAGATCTAGAGTATCAACTAATGAAAAACTGTTTTTT.

The rearrangement links TRBV18 to TRBJ1-3; a possible D gene is TRBD1 (5 bases). The V end lost 2 bases, the J end lost 0 bases, and 8 bases lay between the germline ends. The germline V gene encodes CDR1 KGHSH and CDR2 LQKENI. The CDR3 loop spans 15 amino acids. The CDR3 protein is CASSPGAYSGNTIYF. DNA of the CDR3: TGTGCCAGCTCACCAGGGGCGTACTCTGGAAACACCATATATTTT.

The rearrangement joins TRBV7-9 to TRBJ2-4, with a possible D match to TRBD1 (6 bases). Germline CDR1 and CDR2: SEHNR and FQNEAQ (reference sequence). The CDR3 sequence is 15 residues long. The ends were cut back, 2 bases at V and 8 bases at J, with 16 bases in the middle. The CDR3 DNA sequence: TGTGCCAGCAGCTTATCACAGGGCAGGGTTGACATTCAGTACTTC. Translating it yields CASSLSQGRVDIQYF.

This clone came up once. The chain employs TRBV21-1 and TRBJ2-7; the D call in the table, TRBD2, was not verified against the DNA. TRBV21-1 is marked as a pseudogene. The CDR3 sequence is 15 residues long. CDR3 amino acids: CASSHHGTSDYEQYF. CDR3 DNA sequence: TGTGCCAGCAGCCACCACGGGACTTCTGACTACGAGCAGTACTTC.

Regarding this clone: A read error may account for a junction end that differs from germline. The chain has TRBV30 and TRBJ2-3; TRBD2 matches at 10 bases. CDR3 length: 20 residues. The germline gives CDR1 GTSNPN, CDR2 SVGIG (reference sequence). The CDR3 DNA reads TGTGCCTGGAGCACCCCTTACACCCAACTAGCGGGATCTAGTACAGACACGCAGTATTTT. Amino acids: CAWSTPYTQLAGSSTDTQYF.

The V call is TRBV2, the J call TRBJ2-5; no firm D call. CDR3 length: 11 amino acids. Germline CDR1 SNHLY, CDR2 FYNNEI. Trimming left V 7 bases short and J 2 bases short, with 5 bases between. CDR3 coding DNA: TGTGCCAGCACCCCTCAAGAGACCCAGTACTTC. As protein: CASTPQETQYF.

The chain links TRBV5-4 to TRBJ2-5; tentative D call: TRBD1 (6 bases). V dropped 4 bases and J dropped 5 bases, with 12 bases sitting between them. This CDR3 spans 13 amino acids. The germline V gene has CDR1 SGHNT and CDR2 YYREEE (reference sequence). The CDR3 region is CASSRDRPETQYF. CDR3 DNA: TGTGCCAGCAGCCGCGACAGGCCGGAGACCCAGTACTTC.

The chain is built from TRBV10-2 and TRBJ1-5, with D unresolved. The CDR3 has 15 amino acids. Germline V gene data show CDR1 as WSHSY and CDR2 as SAAADI. The V gene lost 3 bases and the J gene lost 0 bases, with 9 bases spanning the gap. The CDR3 bases are TGCGCCAGCAGTGAAGTCGGGTATAGCAATCAGCCCCAGCATTTT. This translates into CASSEVGYSNQPQHF.

The V and J genes are TRBV29-1 and TRBJ2-1; 14 bases line up with TRBD2. The CDR3 is 20 amino acids. J was trimmed by 3 bases and V by 3 bases; bases with no gene match: 16. The V gene's germline CDR1 is SQVTM and CDR2 ANQGSEA. The DNA for the CDR3 is TGCAGCGTTGAGTTTAGAGGGGCTCGACTAGCGGGAGGGGACTACAATGAGCAGTTCTTC. It specifies CSVEFRGARLAGGDYNEQFF.

The chain couples TRBV7-9 to TRBJ2-1; 7 bases are shared with TRBD1. The V gene's germline CDR1 is SEHNR and CDR2 FQNEAQ (reference sequence). J lost 10 bases, V lost 6 bases, and 6 bases had no gene match. This CDR3 has 12 residues. The CDR3 here is CASSSRQGEQFF. The DNA for the CDR3 is TGTGCCAGCAGTAGTCGACAGGGCGAGCAGTTCTTC.

The V call is TRBV5-1, the J call TRBJ1-1; 10 bases map to TRBD1. The V gene's germline CDR1 is SGHRS and CDR2 YFSETQ. V dropped 0 bases and J dropped 5; count of bases not matched to a gene: 10. The CDR3 sequence is 17 residues long. The CDR3 sequence is CASSLGGTGVSGTEAFF. As DNA, the CDR3 is TGCGCCAGCAGCTTGGGAGGGACAGGGGTGTCGGGGACTGAAGCTTTCTTT. Combining the CDR3 with reference TRBV5-1 and TRBJ1-1 gives the whole variable domain KAGVTQTPRYLIKTRGQQVTLSCSPISGHRSVSWYQQTPGQGLQFLFEYFSETQRNKGNFPGRFSGRQFSNSRSEMNVSTLELGDSALYLCASSLGGTGVSGTEAFFGQGTRLTVV.

In its sample, this clone was seen a few times. The rearrangement joins TRBV11-2 to TRBJ1-3; D unclear. The ends were cut back, 2 bases at V and 2 bases at J, with 7 bases in the middle. This CDR3 has 14 residues. Germline loops: CDR1 SGHAT, CDR2 FQNNGV. The CDR3 sequence: CASSLNSAGNTIYF. The DNA for the CDR3 is TGTGCCAGCAGCTTAAATAGTGCTGGAAACACCATATATTTT.

This chain links TRBV19 with TRBJ2-7, with 7 bases matching TRBD1. With 1 base clipped from V and 2 bases from J, the junction kept 8 bases outside the gene matches. The CDR3 spans 16 residues. The V gene's germline CDR1 is LNHDA and CDR2 SQIVND (reference sequence). The CDR3: CASSIGSGQLAYEQYF. The CDR3 coding sequence is TGTGCCAGTAGTATAGGGTCGGGACAGCTTGCCTACGAGCAGTACTTC.

The chain carries TRBV18 and TRBJ2-3; 13 positions match TRBD2. In germline, CDR1 is KGHSH, CDR2 LQKENI. The CDR3 length is 17 residues. V dropped 6 bases and J dropped 3; count of bases not matched to a gene: 9. The CDR3, as DNA: TGTGCCAGCTCGCGGAGGACTAGCGGGAGTAGGACAGATACGCAGTATTTT. Translation: CASSRRTSGSRTDTQYF.

The chain couples TRBV7-6 to TRBJ2-6; no definite D call. V was pared by 1 base and J by 1 base, with 5 bases between. The CDR3 sequence is 15 residues long. CDR1 and CDR2 (germline): SGHVS, FNYEAQ. In DNA form, the CDR3 reads TGTGCCAGCAGCTTAGGGAGTTCTGGGGCCAACGTCCTGACTTTC. It translates to CASSLGSSGANVLTF.

The V gene is TRBV6-1, the J gene TRBJ1-4, with TRBD1 as a possible D gene (6 bases). Germline lookup yields CDR1 MNHNS and CDR2 SASEGT. This CDR3 is 16 amino acids long. V lost 2 bases, J lost 6 bases, and 16 bases lay in between. The CDR3 DNA reads TGTGCCAGCAGTGAATACAGCGCAGGGGTATATGAAAAACTGTTTTTT. Encoded protein: CASSEYSAGVYEKLFF.

V gene TRBV7-9 combines with J gene TRBJ2-7, with TRBD1 matching 7 bases. Germline V gene lookup returns CDR1 SEHNR and CDR2 FQNEAQ (reference sequence). This CDR3 is 13 amino acids long. The junction had 3 bases not matched to a gene; V was cut back by 4 bases and J by 3 bases. Here the CDR3 reads CASSWGQHYEQYF. As DNA, the CDR3 is TGTGCCAGCAGCTGGGGACAGCACTACGAGCAGTACTTC.